The sequence of this TCR beta chain was determined in a study of shared clonotypes between healthy human individuals. This clone was seen a few times. Its antigen is still unknown. The repertoire was sequenced with immunoSEQ multiplex PCR; TCRdb's copy has only in-frame clones and lacks some. The data contain more than 2 million clones, roughly 95% of them seen just once; the ten biggest clones take up about 1.1%. Germline values: CDR1 MGHRA, CDR2 YSYEKL. Losses at the gene ends were 2 bases for V and 8 bases for J; bases not matched to a gene: 8. This CDR3 region has 14 residues. Findings of the study overall: Sorted-subset sequencing was shown by rarefaction to be incomplete despite large depth.

Positively selected for CCR7, the CD45RO-negative cells used as naive CD8 cells excluded terminally differentiated effector memory CD45RA+ cells. This chain joins TRBV4-1 and TRBJ1-2, with 7 nucleotides matching TRBD1. This receptor was identified in a man in his late teens or twenties in good health. What was sequenced was naive CD8+ T cells sorted from blood. This CDR3 is CASSQIGQAYGYTF. The CDR3 DNA follows: TGCGCCAGCAGCCAAATCGGACAGGCCTACGGCTACACCTTC.